Presented here are 18 T cell receptor beta chains from one specimen sequenced in a study of patients and donors after allogeneic stem cell transplantation. MiXCR, run by TCRdb on the RT-PCR reads, gives a single entry per CDR3 protein. The sample lists around 200,000 distinct CDR3 sequences, over 30% seen once, with roughly 12% in the top ten. What was sequenced was blood, either unsorted or a sorted T cell fraction (not recorded which). The receptors stem from a human donor who was either an allogeneic HSCT recipient or a stem cell or donor lymphocyte infusion donor (not recorded which). It is not recorded whose cells these are; they may come from a transplant donor.

The chain combines TRBV12-3 or TRBV12-4 with TRBJ1-2; the D is unclear. Trimming removed 0 bases from V and 1 base from J, with 9 bases in between. The CDR3 is 15 residues long. CDR3 in DNA: TGTGCCAGCAGTTTAGCGGAGGATCGTAACTATGGCTACACCTTC. It is translated as CASSLAEDRNYGYTF.

This chain joins TRBV9 and TRBJ1-5; D possibly corresponds to TRBD1 (5 bases). V lost 4 bases and J 4 bases, leaving 24 bases between the germline ends. The CDR3 has 18 amino acids. The germline V gene has CDR1 SGDLS and CDR2 YYNGEE. The CDR3 DNA sequence: TGTGCCAGCAGCTCCCAAAGGGACTCTATGGGCTATAATCAGCCCCAGCATTTT. Protein: CASSSQRDSMGYNQPQHF.

The V and J genes are TRBV19 and TRBJ1-1; D unresolved. The CDR3 loop spans 13 amino acids. The germline V gene encodes CDR1 LNHDA and CDR2 SQIVND (reference sequence). V was trimmed by 5 bases and J by 0 bases, leaving 7 bases between them. CDR3 region: CASSPVMNTEAFF. The DNA of the CDR3 is TGTGCCAGTAGTCCGGTCATGAACACTGAAGCTTTCTTT.

The V gene is TRBV10-3, the J gene TRBJ2-1; TRBD2 matches at 8 bases. The trim removed 4 bases at V and 0 bases at J, leaving 2 bases unmatched. The CDR3 is 15 residues long. CDR1 and CDR2 from the germline V gene are ENHRY and SYGVKD. DNA for the CDR3: TGTGCCATCAGTGCAAGCGGGAGCTCCTACAATGAGCAGTTCTTC. Translating gives CAISASGSSYNEQFF.

The chain combines TRBV12-5 with TRBJ2-1; weak D call: TRBD1 (5 bases). Germline V gene lookup returns CDR1 LGHNT and CDR2 FRNRAP. The CDR3 has 19 residues. V was clipped by 4 bases and J by 0 bases, with 22 bases between them. DNA of the CDR3: TGTGCTAGTGGTTCATCTCGCCCCCAGGGCCCACCCTCCTACAATGAGCAGTTCTTC. This encodes CASGSSRPQGPPSYNEQFF. Full variable domain (remainder filled in from reference TRBV12-5 and TRBJ2-1): DARVTQTPRHKVTEMGQEVTMRCQPILGHNTVFWYRQTMMQGLELLAYFRNRAPLDDSGMPKDRFSAEMPDATLATLKIQPSEPRDSAVYFCASGSSRPQGPPSYNEQFFGPGTRLTVL.

The sample holds a few counts of this clonotype. This chain connects TRBV29-1 to TRBJ2-1; D is perhaps TRBD1 (5 bases). The CDR3 has 13 residues. CDR1 and CDR2 (germline): SQVTM, ANQGSEA. The V end was cut by 2 bases, the J end by 7 bases, with 12 bases between. In nucleotides, the CDR3 is TGCAGCGTTGAATTTCAGGGTCGGAATGAGCAGTTCTTC. The encoded protein is CSVEFQGRNEQFF.

This chain uses TRBV28 with TRBJ1-5; the match to TRBD1 covers 10 bases. Germline CDR1 MDHEN, CDR2 SYDVKM. The CDR3 is 13 residues long. The CDR3 protein is CTTGGYSNQPQHF. CDR3 bases: TGTACGACAGGGGGCTATAGCAATCAGCCCCAGCATTTT. The full variable domain, rest sourced from reference TRBV28 and TRBJ1-5, is DVKVTQSSRYLVKRTGEKVFLECVQDMDHENMFWYRQDPGLGLRLIYFSYDVKMKEKGDIPEGYSVSREKKERFSLILESASTNQTSMYLCTTGGYSNQPQHFGDGTRLSIL.

The rearrangement joins TRBV3-1 to TRBJ2-1, with D possibly matching TRBD1 (5 bases). V was trimmed by 2 bases and J by 8 bases, leaving 19 bases between them. The CDR3 totals 16 residues. CDR1 is LGHDT, CDR2 YNNKEL, per germline (reference sequence). As DNA, the CDR3 is TGTGCCAGCAGCCAAAGGGGAATAATCATCCGGGATGAGCAGTTCTTC. Encoded protein: CASSQRGIIIRDEQFF.

The rearrangement links TRBV4-1 to TRBJ1-2; D is ambiguous. This CDR3 has 13 amino acids. Germline values: CDR1 MGHRA, CDR2 YSYEKL. Trimming shortened V by 0 bases and J by 4 bases, and 6 bases separated the two germline ends. The CDR3 bases are TGCGCCAGCAGCCAAGATCTTAGCTATGGCTACACCTTC. It translates to CASSQDLSYGYTF.

The rearrangement joins TRBV6-5 to TRBJ2-7; D gene unclear. Germline assignment: CDR1 MNHEY and CDR2 SVGAGI. V was clipped by 0 bases and J by 0 bases, with 3 bases between them. This CDR3 is 13 amino acids long. The CDR3 DNA follows: TGTGCCAGCAGTTACTCCGGCTCCTACGAGCAGTACTTC. Translated, it gives CASSYSGSYEQYF.

V usage is TRBV10-3 and J usage is TRBJ2-6, with 11 bases that match TRBD2. Germline V gene data show CDR1 as ENHRY and CDR2 as SYGVKD. J gave up 0 bases and V 5 bases, and 6 bases lay outside the gene matches. The CDR3 is 18 amino acids. The CDR3 spells CAISFTSGGTSGANVLTF. CDR3 DNA: TGTGCCATCAGTTTTACTAGCGGGGGTACCTCTGGGGCCAACGTCCTGACTTTC.

The J gene is TRBJ1-2, the V gene TRBV5-1; D is ambiguous. The germline CDR1 and CDR2 sequences are SGHRS and YFSETQ. The CDR3 spans 14 residues. Trimming shortened V by 0 bases and J by 4 bases, and 10 bases separated the two germline ends. CDR3 bases: TGCGCCAGCAGCTTGGATTGGAACTCCTATGGCTACACCTTC. It codes for CASSLDWNSYGYTF. The entire variable domain, with the rest obtained from reference TRBV5-1 and TRBJ1-2, is as follows: KAGVTQTPRYLIKTRGQQVTLSCSPISGHRSVSWYQQTPGQGLQFLFEYFSETQRNKGNFPGRFSGRQFSNSRSEMNVSTLELGDSALYLCASSLDWNSYGYTFGSGTRLTVV.

The chain joins TRBV12-3 or TRBV12-4 to TRBJ1-3; the D gene is possibly TRBD1 (6 bases). The CDR3 has 16 residues. The V gene lost 5 bases and the J gene lost 0 bases, with 14 bases spanning the gap. CDR3 region: CASSADRTYSGNTIYF. CDR3 nucleotides: TGTGCCAGCAGTGCGGACAGAACCTACTCTGGAAACACCATATATTTT.

The chain joins TRBV7-7 to TRBJ2-5, with TRBD1 as a possible D gene (6 bases). The CDR3 sequence is 15 residues long. Trimming shortened V by 5 bases and J by 4 bases, and 17 bases separated the two germline ends. Per germline, CDR1 SSHAT and CDR2 FNYEAQ (reference sequence). CDR3 sequence: CASSPFEGVGETQYF. Here the CDR3 DNA reads TGTGCCAGCAGCCCCTTTGAGGGGGTGGGAGAGACCCAGTACTTC.

This clonotype was counted a few times. The gene calls are TRBV21-1 and TRBJ2-5; the table's D call, TRBD1, has no DNA check behind it. TRBV21-1 is a listed pseudogene. The CDR3 runs 13 residues. CDR3 region: CARASGRTETQYF. In nucleotides, the CDR3 is TGTGCCAGGGCCTCTGGGCGGACAGAGACCCAGTACTTC.

This clonotype appeared once. The V gene is TRBV7-2, the J gene TRBJ2-3, with TRBD1 as a possible D gene (6 bases). V was clipped by 0 bases and J by 5 bases, with 15 bases between them. Germline V gene lookup returns CDR1 SGHTA and CDR2 FQGNSA. The CDR3 loop spans 16 amino acids. The CDR3 DNA sequence: TGTGCCAGCAGCTTAGCGGTGGTAGGGGGTCAAGATACGCAGTATTTT. As protein: CASSLAVVGGQDTQYF.

The gene calls are TRBV6-6 and TRBJ2-2, with TRBD1 as a possible D gene (5 bases). The V end was cut by 7 bases, the J end by 4 bases, with 10 bases between. The CDR3 has 13 residues. From germline, CDR1 is MNHNY and CDR2 SVGAGI (reference sequence). The chain's CDR3 is CASTDRGTGELFF. CDR3 bases: TGTGCCAGCACAGACAGAGGCACCGGGGAGCTGTTTTTT.

The chain combines TRBV5-1 with TRBJ2-2; 7 nucleotides agree with TRBD2. Germline V gene lookup returns CDR1 SGHRS and CDR2 YFSETQ. V lost 6 bases and J lost 3; bases outside the gene matches: 5. The CDR3 loop spans 14 amino acids. The CDR3, as DNA: TGCGCCAGCAACCAGCGGGGTGACACCGGGGAGCTGTTTTTT. Amino acid sequence: CASNQRGDTGELFF.